This TCR beta chain came from a study of radiation and T cells in renal cell carcinoma. Findings and caveats of the study: From baseline, blood top tumor clonotypes peaked at 2 weeks post-radiation.

Unmatched junction bases numbered 1, after V lost 5 bases and J lost 2 bases. The CDR3 length is 15 residues. Germline V gene lookup returns CDR1 SGHRS and CDR2 YFSETQ. Details on this clone: Antigen specificity is unknown.

The time point denotes: blood 4 weeks post-SBRT, at nephrectomy. Specified treatment: 15 Gy SBRT to primary tumor, nephrectomy 4 weeks later. Assay: immunoSEQ multiplex PCR; the TCRdb copy retains only in-frame clones and omits some. The sample includes around 170,000 clones, 88% of them seen just once. This chain uses TRBV5-1 with TRBJ2-1; 13 positions agree with TRBD2. The sequence was collected from a woman between 45 and 65 years old with renal cell carcinoma. The specimen comprised blood, sampled from a patient whose treatment included radiotherapy and nephrectomy. The DNA for the CDR3 is TGCGCCAGCAGGACTAGCGGGGGGACCTACAATGAGCAGTTCTTC. This encodes CASRTSGGTYNEQFF. The variable domain in full, completed from reference TRBV5-1 and TRBJ2-1, reads KAGVTQTPRYLIKTRGQQVTLSCSPISGHRSVSWYQQTPGQGLQFLFEYFSETQRNKGNFPGRFSGRQFSNSRSEMNVSTLELGDSALYLCASRTSGGTYNEQFFGPGTRLTVL.